This TCR beta chain was identified during a study of T cells after yellow fever vaccination. Study details: Each low-cell-number fraction was prepared by means of SMART-Seq v4 Ultra Low Input. Study-wide results and caveats: Abundant clonotypes from the bulk population could have been carried over as contaminants into FACS-sorted repertoires. Post-booster reappearance was seen for most primary-vaccination clones (about 96% CD4, around 88% CD8). It was a small share of clonotypes that appeared in both CD4 and CD8 compartments.

TCRdb reprocessed the 5' RACE reads via MiXCR and lists one record per CDR3 protein. The repertoire holds some 110,000 distinct CDR3 sequences, with 7.2% as singletons. This clonotype showed up many times. Its antigen is still unknown. Trimming shortened V by 1 base and J by 7 bases, and 12 bases separated the two germline ends. The CDR3 has 14 amino acids. Germline CDR1 is SGHRS and CDR2 is YFSETQ. The specimen comprised CD4+ T cells sorted from PBMCs, sampled roughly 45 days after the first yellow fever vaccination. The sequence was collected from a man between 18 and 29 years old who received the YFV17D yellow fever vaccine. This chain uses TRBV5-1 with TRBJ2-1, with a possible D match to TRBD2 (7 bases). The CDR3 protein is CASSLNRGANEQFF. DNA of the CDR3: TGCGCCAGCAGCTTGAATCGGGGGGCGAATGAGCAGTTCTTC.